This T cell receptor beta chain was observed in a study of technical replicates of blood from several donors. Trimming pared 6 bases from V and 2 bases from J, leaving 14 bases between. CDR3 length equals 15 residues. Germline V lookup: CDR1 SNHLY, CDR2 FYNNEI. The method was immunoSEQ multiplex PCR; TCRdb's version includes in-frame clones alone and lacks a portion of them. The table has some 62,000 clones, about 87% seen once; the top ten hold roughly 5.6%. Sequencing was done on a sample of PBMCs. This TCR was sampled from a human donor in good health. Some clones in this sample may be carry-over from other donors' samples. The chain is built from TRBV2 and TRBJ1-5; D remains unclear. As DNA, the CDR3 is TGTGCCAGCAGGCCACGGGGTGGCGGCAATCAGCCCCAGCATTTT. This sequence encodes CASRPRGGGNQPQHF.